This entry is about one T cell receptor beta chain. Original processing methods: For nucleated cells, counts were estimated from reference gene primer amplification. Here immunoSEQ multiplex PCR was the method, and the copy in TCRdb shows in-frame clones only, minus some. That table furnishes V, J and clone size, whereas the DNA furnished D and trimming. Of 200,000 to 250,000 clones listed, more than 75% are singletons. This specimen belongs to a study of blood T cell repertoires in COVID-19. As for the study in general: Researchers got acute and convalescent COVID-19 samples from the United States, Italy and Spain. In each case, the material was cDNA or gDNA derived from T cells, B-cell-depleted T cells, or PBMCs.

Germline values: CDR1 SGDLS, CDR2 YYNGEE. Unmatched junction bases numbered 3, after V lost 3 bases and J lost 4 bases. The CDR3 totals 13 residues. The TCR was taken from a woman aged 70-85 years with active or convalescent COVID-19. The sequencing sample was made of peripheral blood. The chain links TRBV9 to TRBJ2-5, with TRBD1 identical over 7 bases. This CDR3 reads CASSETGRETQYF. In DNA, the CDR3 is TGTGCCAGCAGCGAGACAGGGAGAGAGACCCAGTACTTC. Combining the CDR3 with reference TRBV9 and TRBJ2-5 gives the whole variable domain DSGVTQTPKHLITATGQRVTLRCSPRSGDLSVYWYQQSLDQGLQFLIQYYNGEERAKGNILERFSAQQFPDLHSELNLSSLELGDSALYFCASSETGRETQYFGPGTRLLVL.